The table lists the clone carrying this T cell receptor beta chain with a count of one. Its antigen is unidentified. These data are taken from a study of yellow fever vaccine responses in identical twins. Notes on the study in general: Vaccine-induced T cell responses in twins were reportedly observed to appear partly convergent, partly personalized.

Between the trimmed V and J ends, which lost 5 bases and 2 bases, there was a span of 12 bases. The CDR3 totals 14 residues. CDR1 and CDR2 from the germline V gene are KGHSH and LQKENI. MiXCR was run by TCRdb on the RT-PCR reads, yielding one entry per CDR3 protein. The sample includes about 10,000 distinct CDR3 sequences, around four fifths of them seen just once. This receptor was taken from a woman under 30 who received the yellow fever vaccine. The chain combines TRBV18 with TRBJ1-1; possibly TRBD1 for D (6 bases). The material was T cells from blood (PBMCs), unsorted or a sorted subset (not recorded which), obtained before or after yellow fever vaccination (not recorded which). CDR3 residues: CASSSGQLNTEAFF. The CDR3 region has the DNA TGTGCCAGCTCATCAGGACAGCTCAACACTGAAGCTTTCTTT.